This T cell receptor beta chain was captured by sequencing in a study of T cell responses to AZD1222 COVID-19 vaccine. Study results and caveats: Breadth and depth of Spike-specific TCRs rose after two AZD1222 doses.

Produced via immunoSEQ multiplex PCR; TCRdb's table is partial and in-frame only. Among 200,000 or so clones listed, roughly 91% were seen once. This CDR3 is built from 12 residues. Trimming took off 4 bases at V and 6 bases at J, with 7 bases between the two ends. Germline V gene data show CDR1 as MNHEY and CDR2 as SVGAGI. Comment on this clone: The target antigen is unknown.

The source is an adult in good health. The J gene is TRBJ2-4, the V gene TRBV6-5, with D possibly TRBD2 on 6 matching bases. The material sequenced was peripheral blood, taken on day 0 of MenACWY control vaccination. CDR3 sequence (DNA): TGTGCCAGCAGTTTTAGCGGAAACATTCAGTACTTC. The encoded protein is CASSFSGNIQYF.